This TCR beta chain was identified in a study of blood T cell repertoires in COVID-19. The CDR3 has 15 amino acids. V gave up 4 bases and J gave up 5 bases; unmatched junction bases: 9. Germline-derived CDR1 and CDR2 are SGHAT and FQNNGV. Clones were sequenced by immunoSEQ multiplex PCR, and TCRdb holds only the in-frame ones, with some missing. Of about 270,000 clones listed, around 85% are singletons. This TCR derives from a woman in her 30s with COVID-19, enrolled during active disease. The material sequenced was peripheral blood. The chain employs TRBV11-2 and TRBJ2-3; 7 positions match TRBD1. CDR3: CASSSTTGVLDTQYF. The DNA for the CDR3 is TGTGCCAGCAGCTCAACCACAGGGGTTTTAGATACGCAGTATTTT.